Listed here are 22 T cell receptor beta chains from one sample, sequenced in a study of beta chain features in type 1 diabetes. Study results and caveats: Among patients with Type 1 diabetes, TCRB CDR3s were moderately but significantly shorter in every one of the four CD4+ subsets.

All of the isolated RNA was reverse transcribed, so expressed TCRB transcripts were sequenced. Repertoires were generated with immunoSEQ multiplex PCR, while TCRdb's copy carries only in-frame clones and drops some. The profile shows some 700,000 clones, about an eighth of them singletons. Their specific antigens are unknown. The sequenced sample was naive CD4+ T cells from blood. These receptors originate from a young man with type 1 diabetes.

The chain employs TRBV7-2 and TRBJ2-5, with a weak D call TRBD2 (6 bases). The CDR3 runs to 15 residues. Trimming took 1 base from V and 5 from J, leaving 14 bases between them. Germline values: CDR1 SGHTA, CDR2 FQGNSA. CDR3 sequence: CASSLGRDSGETQYF. The CDR3 region has the DNA TGTGCCAGCAGCTTAGGCCGGGACTCAGGGGAGACCCAGTACTTC.

This sequence joins TRBV20-1 and TRBJ1-1; no clear D. From germline, CDR1 is DFQATT and CDR2 SNEGSKA (reference sequence). This CDR3 is built from 9 residues. The ends were cut back, 5 bases at V and 8 bases at J, with 6 bases in the middle. CDR3: CSAGLEAFF. Here the CDR3 DNA reads TGCAGTGCTGGACTAGAAGCTTTCTTT.

The genes are TRBV30 and TRBJ2-7; a weak D match, TRBD1 (6 bases). V dropped 4 bases and J dropped 2 bases, with 12 bases sitting between them. The CDR3 totals 13 residues. Germline V gene sequence: CDR1 GTSNPN, CDR2 SVGIG (reference sequence). CDR3 sequence: CAWTGQGPYEQYF. The CDR3 region has the DNA TGTGCCTGGACAGGGCAGGGGCCCTACGAGCAGTACTTC. Full variable domain (remainder filled in from reference TRBV30 and TRBJ2-7): SQTIHQWPATLVQPVGSPLSLECTVEGTSNPNLYWYRQAAGRGLQLLFYSVGIGQISSEVPQNLSASRPQDRQFILSSKKLLLSDSGFYLCAWTGQGPYEQYFGPGTRLTVT.

In its sample, this clone was seen a few times. The chain joins TRBV11-3 to TRBJ2-5; D possibly corresponds to TRBD2 (6 bases). Trimming removed 0 bases at V and 5 bases at J, with 13 bases between. The germline V gene has CDR1 SGHNT and CDR2 YENEEA. This CDR3 has 15 amino acids. CDR3 bases: TGTGCCAGCAGCTTAGATCTTGGGGGGTCGGAGACCCAGTACTTC. It translates to CASSLDLGGSETQYF.

This clone was counted a few times. The genes are TRBV7-9 and TRBJ1-1; D is unresolved. Germline CDR1 and CDR2: SEHNR and FQNEAQ (reference sequence). Deletions cut 6 bases from V and 1 base from J, with 9 bases between. This CDR3 comprises 13 residues. CDR3 in DNA: TGTGCCAGCAGGTCTATAGGGAACACTGAAGCTTTCTTT. Protein: CASRSIGNTEAFF.

This clone was observed a handful of times. Other DNA sequences from this sample encode an identical CDR3 as well. V is TRBV9 and J is TRBJ2-7, with D tentatively TRBD1 (5 bases). Deletions cut 0 bases from V and 0 bases from J, with 10 bases between. This CDR3 is built from 15 residues. Germline V gene lookup returns CDR1 SGDLS and CDR2 YYNGEE. DNA for the CDR3: TGTGCCAGCAGCGTAGGGCAGGGCGTCTCCTACGAGCAGTACTTC. As protein: CASSVGQGVSYEQYF.

A few counts support this clone. The chain recombines TRBV4-2 with TRBJ2-1; 7 bases align to TRBD2. In germline, CDR1 is LGHNA, CDR2 YNFKEQ. V shed 1 base, J shed 0 bases, and the junction held 12 bases outside the gene matches. The CDR3 sequence is 19 residues long. CDR3 protein: CASSQGPLSGESSYNEQFF. The CDR3 DNA sequence: TGTGCCAGCAGCCAAGGACCGTTGAGCGGGGAAAGCTCCTACAATGAGCAGTTCTTC.

This clone has just a few counts. The V call is TRBV7-9, the J call TRBJ1-1; D remains unclear. The V gene lost 1 base and the J gene lost 3 bases, with 6 bases spanning the gap. The CDR3 contains 13 residues. Looked up from germline, CDR1 is SEHNR and CDR2 is FQNEAQ (reference sequence). Written as DNA, the CDR3 is TGTGCCAGCAGCTTAGAAAAGGACACTGAAGCTTTCTTT. Translation: CASSLEKDTEAFF.

CDR3 region: CASSQRTGSNYGYTF. In DNA form, the CDR3 reads TGCGCCAGCAGTCAAAGGACAGGGAGTAACTATGGCTACACCTTC. V is TRBV23-1 and J is TRBJ1-2, with 8 bases that match TRBD1. TRBV23-1 is filed as an ORF, its function uncertain. After removal of 2 bases from V and 1 base from J, the junction contained 3 bases not matched to a gene. This CDR3 region has 15 residues.

This chain links TRBV4-1 with TRBJ2-1; D may be TRBD1 (6 bases). Trimming took 3 bases from V and 7 from J, leaving 31 bases between them. The CDR3 consists of 20 residues. Looked up from germline, CDR1 is MGHRA and CDR2 is YSYEKL. The CDR3 nucleotides are TGCGCCAGCAGCCATCCAAATGGGTTCAGGGGCGATCGATTGGGGAATGAGCAGTTCTTC. It codes for CASSHPNGFRGDRLGNEQFF.

This clone was recorded a few times. The chain recombines TRBV10-3 with TRBJ2-1; 7 positions match TRBD2. Per germline, CDR1 ENHRY and CDR2 SYGVKD. The CDR3 has 14 amino acids. V lost 6 bases to trimming and J lost 5 bases; unmatched junction nucleotides: 7. The CDR3 DNA reads as TGTGCCATCAGGCGAACTAGCGTCCACAATGAGCAGTTCTTC. Its translation is CAIRRTSVHNEQFF.

The rearrangement links TRBV18 to TRBJ2-5; 10 bases line up with TRBD2. The trim removed 4 bases at V and 2 bases at J, leaving 4 bases unmatched. Germline V gene lookup returns CDR1 KGHSH and CDR2 LQKENI. The CDR3 sequence is 15 residues long. Here the CDR3 reads CASSRRSGGQETQYF. In DNA form, the CDR3 reads TGTGCCAGCTCACGCCGTAGCGGGGGGCAAGAGACCCAGTACTTC.

This chain joins TRBV5-1 and TRBJ2-5; TRBD1 is a possible D gene (5 bases). The DNA end is more similar to TRBJ2-7, so the J call may be wrong. This CDR3 has 15 residues. Germline-derived CDR1 and CDR2 are SGHRS and YFSETQ. This CDR3 reads CASSLEGREAYEQYF. The DNA of the CDR3 is TGCGCCAGCAGCTTGGAGGGCAGGGAAGCCTACGAGCAGTACTTC.

This clone was picked up a small number of times. The same CDR3 is also encoded by other DNA sequences in this sample. J is TRBJ2-7 and V is TRBV18, with D tentatively TRBD2 (5 bases). The CDR3 consists of 13 residues. The germline V and J ends were trimmed by 3 bases and 4 bases, with 10 bases remaining between them. Germline CDR1 and CDR2: KGHSH and LQKENI. The CDR3 DNA reads as TGTGCCAGCTCACCTAACGAGGGATACGAGCAGTACTTC. Its protein product is CASSPNEGYEQYF.

In its sample, this clone was seen a few times. The chain uses TRBV30 and TRBJ1-2; D is ambiguous. The CDR3 consists of 14 residues. Trimming removed 2 bases from V and 2 bases from J, with 12 bases in between. Looked up from germline, CDR1 is GTSNPN and CDR2 is SVGIG (reference sequence). This chain's CDR3 is CAWSRNGRNYGYTF. Written as DNA, the CDR3 is TGTGCCTGGAGTAGAAACGGGCGGAACTATGGCTACACCTTC.

This clone was observed a handful of times. The chain uses TRBV7-9 and TRBJ2-1; 10 positions agree with TRBD1. The trim removed 1 base at V and 4 bases at J, leaving 7 bases unmatched. Germline CDR1 reads SEHNR; CDR2 reads FQNEAQ (reference sequence). The CDR3 contains 17 residues. CDR3 sequence: CASSLVPGQGRYNEQFF. CDR3 DNA: TGTGCCAGCAGCTTAGTACCGGGACAGGGGCGATACAATGAGCAGTTCTTC.

This clone turned up a few times. The genes are TRBV4-1 and TRBJ2-7; 11 bases fit TRBD1. Losses at the gene ends were 3 bases for V and 7 bases for J; bases not matched to a gene: 8. CDR1 and CDR2 (germline): MGHRA, YSYEKL. The CDR3 consists of 15 residues. Written as DNA, the CDR3 is TGCGCCAGCAGCCACGGACAGGGGGCGTCAAGAGAGCAGTACTTC. Translating it yields CASSHGQGASREQYF.

The chain combines TRBV4-1 with TRBJ2-1; 10 bases are a match to TRBD2. CDR1 is MGHRA, CDR2 YSYEKL, per germline. The CDR3 has 17 amino acids. Losses at the gene ends were 1 base for V and 2 bases for J; bases not matched to a gene: 5. The CDR3 region has the DNA TGCGCCAGCAGCCAAGGGAGGACTAGCGGCACCTACAATGAGCAGTTCTTC. It specifies CASSQGRTSGTYNEQFF.

This chain connects TRBV19 to TRBJ2-3; tentatively, D is TRBD1 (6 bases). V gave up 5 bases and J gave up 7 bases, with 10 bases separating them. This CDR3 comprises 12 residues. The germline gives CDR1 LNHDA, CDR2 SQIVND (reference sequence). The DNA for the CDR3 is TGTGCCAGTAGTTGGGGGCAGAATACGCAGTATTTT. As protein: CASSWGQNTQYF.

The chain is built from TRBV19 and TRBJ2-1; D may be TRBD1 (6 bases). The germline CDR1 and CDR2 sequences are LNHDA and SQIVND (reference sequence). Trimming took off 3 bases at V and 8 bases at J, with 17 bases between the two ends. The CDR3 is 15 residues long. This CDR3 is CASSISVGANYEQFF. CDR3 in DNA: TGTGCCAGTAGTATTTCTGTGGGGGCAAATTATGAGCAGTTCTTC.

A few counts support this clone. The chain joins TRBV2 to TRBJ1-2; TRBD1 matches at 7 bases. The trim removed 6 bases at V and 14 bases at J, leaving 12 bases unmatched. Germline CDR1 reads SNHLY; CDR2 reads FYNNEI. This CDR3 region has 12 residues. The CDR3: CASSASGTAPTF. The CDR3 DNA is TGTGCCAGCAGCGCTTCCGGGACAGCTCCTACCTTC.

This clone was seen a handful of times. The V and J genes are TRBV6-5 and TRBJ1-6; D may be TRBD1 (5 bases). Trimming shortened V by 10 bases and J by 8 bases, and 18 bases separated the two germline ends. Germline CDR1 is MNHEY and CDR2 is SVGAGI. The CDR3 has 14 residues. CDR3 region: CATSLGVGDSPLHF. CDR3 sequence (DNA): TGTGCCACCTCACTGGGGGTCGGAGATTCACCCCTCCACTTT.